The 18 T cell receptor beta chains below come from one sample, sequenced in a study of brain T cells in children with intractable seizures. Sequencing used immunoSEQ multiplex PCR; TCRdb keeps in-frame clones, though not all of them. The sample holds tens of thousands of clones, around 90% seen once. This specimen was peripheral blood, taken at surgery. Receptor source: a girl aged 2 to 10 with tuberous sclerosis and intractable seizures.

This chain joins TRBV27 and TRBJ2-7, with D perhaps matching TRBD1 (6 bases). The germline CDR1 and CDR2 sequences are MNHEY and SMNVEV (reference sequence). The CDR3 loop spans 17 amino acids. The CDR3, as DNA: TGTGCTAAACGGATAGGCAGGGGCATTCCGATTAATTACGAGCAGTACGTC. Amino acids: CAKRIGRGIPINYEQYV.

The chain links TRBV11-2 to TRBJ2-2; 8 nucleotides match TRBD2. Germline CDR1 is SGHAT and CDR2 is FQNNGV. The CDR3 spans 19 residues. V was pared by 1 base and J by 1 base, with 11 bases of the junction left unmatched. CDR3 sequence (DNA): TGTGCCAGCAGCTTAGCCCCCCCCAGCGGGGGCCGGAACACCGGGGAGCTGTTTTTT. It codes for CASSLAPPSGGRNTGELFF. The whole variable domain, filled in from reference TRBV11-2 and TRBJ2-2, reads EAGVAQSPRYKIIEKRQSVAFWCNPISGHATLYWYQQILGQGPKLLIQFQNNGVVDDSQLPKDRFSAERLKGVDSTLKIQPAKLEDSAVYLCASSLAPPSGGRNTGELFFGEGSRLTVL.

The V gene is TRBV4-1, the J gene TRBJ1-5; possible D gene TRBD1, 5 bases. Trimming left V 1 base short and J 2 bases short, with 12 bases between. Germline CDR1 and CDR2: MGHRA and YSYEKL. The CDR3 totals 16 residues. The CDR3 loop reads CASSQVLQGRNQPQHF. The CDR3 region has the DNA TGCGCCAGCAGCCAAGTTTTGCAGGGACGCAATCAGCCCCAGCATTTT.

The chain joins TRBV2 to TRBJ1-6; D gene uncertain. V was shortened by 5 bases and J by 7 bases, with 3 bases between the two germline ends. The germline gives CDR1 SNHLY, CDR2 FYNNEI. The CDR3 is made up of 11 amino acids. In DNA, the CDR3 is TGTGCCAGCAGTCAGAATTCACCCCTCCACTTT. It translates to CASSQNSPLHF.

This sequence joins TRBV19 and TRBJ1-5; 9 positions match TRBD1. Germline CDR1 and CDR2: LNHDA and SQIVND (reference sequence). This CDR3 spans 16 amino acids. The V segment lost 3 bases and the J segment 2 bases; nucleotides outside the gene matches: 5. The CDR3 sequence is CASSIYRGQGNQPQHF. The CDR3 DNA sequence: TGTGCCAGTAGTATTTACAGGGGGCAGGGCAATCAGCCCCAGCATTTT.

The V call is TRBV5-4, the J call TRBJ1-2, with D tentatively TRBD1 (6 bases). Germline CDR1 and CDR2: SGHNT and YYREEE (reference sequence). V was shortened by 2 bases and J by 3 bases, with 14 bases between the two germline ends. CDR3 length: 15 residues. The CDR3 DNA reads as TGTGCCAGCAGCTTTGGGGGACAAGTAGACTATGGCTACACCTTC. Protein: CASSFGGQVDYGYTF.

The chain carries TRBV19 and TRBJ1-2, with D possibly being TRBD1 (6 bases). V gave up 4 bases and J gave up 8 bases, with 14 bases separating them. The CDR3 loop spans 13 amino acids. The germline V gene has CDR1 LNHDA and CDR2 SQIVND (reference sequence). The CDR3 sequence: CASSKTGFWGYTF. CDR3 DNA: TGTGCCAGTAGTAAAACAGGGTTTTGGGGCTACACCTTC.

The chain couples TRBV27 to TRBJ1-2, with 9 bases lining up with TRBD1. Germline loops: CDR1 MNHEY, CDR2 SMNVEV (reference sequence). V was pared by 4 bases and J by 3 bases, with 9 bases of the junction left unmatched. The CDR3 is 16 residues long. CDR3 nucleotides: TGTGCCAGCAGTTCCTATAACAGGGGGCTTCACTATGGCTACACCTTC. Translation: CASSSYNRGLHYGYTF.

The chain recombines TRBV6-4 with TRBJ2-1, with 8 bases matching TRBD1. The germline V gene encodes CDR1 MRHNA and CDR2 SNTAGT. This CDR3 comprises 15 residues. V was pared by 6 bases and J by 7 bases, with 11 bases of the junction left unmatched. The CDR3 DNA reads as TGTGCCAGCAGCAACTCTAGACAGGGGTATAATGAGCAGTTCTTC. Its translation: CASSNSRQGYNEQFF.

This clone was counted once. The chain combines TRBV2 with TRBJ2-3, with D perhaps matching TRBD2 (6 bases). Germline V gives CDR1 SNHLY, CDR2 FYNNEI. This CDR3 is 15 amino acids long. V lost 7 bases and J 5 bases, leaving 19 bases between the germline ends. CDR3 in amino acids: CASMGGPTSVDTQYF. The CDR3 region has the DNA TGTGCCAGCATGGGGGGACCGACGAGTGTAGATACGCAGTATTTT.

The chain joins TRBV30 to TRBJ2-5; the D gene is possibly TRBD1 (5 bases). The germline gives CDR1 GTSNPN, CDR2 SVGIG (reference sequence). The CDR3 consists of 14 residues. Trimming cost V 4 bases and J 5 bases, with 17 bases left between them. CDR3 sequence (DNA): TGTGCCTGGAACAGATTGACAGTAGGGGAGACCCAGTACTTC. Its translation: CAWNRLTVGETQYF.

The V and J genes are TRBV7-2 and TRBJ2-3; 7 bases align to TRBD2. Germline V CDR1 and CDR2: SGHTA, FQGNSA. With V trimmed by 1 base and J by 1 base, 11 bases remained unmatched. CDR3 length: 18 residues. Written as DNA, the CDR3 is TGTGCCAGCAGCTTAGATCTCTATGGGGGAGGGGGCACAGATACGCAGTATTTT. Its protein is CASSLDLYGGGGTDTQYF.

This sequence joins TRBV7-8 and TRBJ2-3; the D call may be TRBD1 or TRBD2 (6 bases each). The CDR3 has 15 residues. The germline gives CDR1 SGHVS, CDR2 FQNEAQ. Deletions cut 0 bases from V and 1 base from J, with 8 bases between. The CDR3 is CASSLAGGRTDTQYF. The CDR3 DNA reads TGTGCCAGCAGCTTAGCGGGGGGCCGCACAGATACGCAGTATTTT.

The CDR3 nucleotides read TGTGCCAGCAGTTACGCGGTGGGCCGCCAAGAGACCCAGTACTTC. It encodes CASSYAVGRQETQYF. The chain has TRBV6-2 or TRBV6-3 and TRBJ2-5; D is unclear. Germline CDR1 is MNHEY and CDR2 is SVGEGT. The CDR3 extends over 15 amino acids. Deletions cut 2 bases from V and 1 base from J, with 11 bases between.

The chain links TRBV7-9 to TRBJ2-2, with TRBD2 as a possible D gene (5 bases). Germline V gene lookup returns CDR1 SEHNR and CDR2 FQNEAQ (reference sequence). V lost 5 bases, J lost 5 bases, and 15 bases lay in between. The CDR3 covers 15 residues. This CDR3 is CASSRSSAGTGELFF. CDR3 nucleotides: TGTGCCAGCAGCAGATCCTCCGCGGGTACCGGGGAGCTGTTTTTT.

The chain links TRBV19 to TRBJ2-5; possibly TRBD2 for D (6 bases). Germline V gene lookup returns CDR1 LNHDA and CDR2 SQIVND (reference sequence). CDR3 size: 16 residues. Trimming cost V 5 bases and J 2 bases, with 18 bases left between them. CDR3 sequence (DNA): TGTGCCAGTAGTGTTACTAGCCCCCTCCGACAAGAGACCCAGTACTTC. It is translated as CASSVTSPLRQETQYF.

The chain combines TRBV5-1 with TRBJ1-6; D is unclear. Trimming removed 0 bases at V and 7 bases at J, with 8 bases between. Per germline, CDR1 SGHRS and CDR2 YFSETQ. The CDR3 loop spans 14 amino acids. CDR3 in amino acids: CASSLAGSNSPLHF. In DNA, the CDR3 is TGCGCCAGCAGCTTGGCGGGCAGCAATTCACCCCTCCACTTT.

The rearrangement joins TRBV10-2 to TRBJ2-7, with 10 nucleotides matching TRBD1. The J segment lost 1 base and the V segment lost 6 bases, leaving 6 bases of the junction unmatched. The CDR3 extends over 15 amino acids. Germline-derived CDR1 and CDR2 are WSHSY and SAAADI. Here the CDR3 reads CASRDRGQGSYEQYF. The CDR3 DNA reads as TGCGCCAGCAGAGACAGGGGGCAAGGGTCCTACGAGCAGTACTTC.